This T cell receptor (beta chain) was identified in a study of Graves' ophthalmopathy and Graves' hyperthyroidism. Study-level findings and limits: Ophthalmopathy versus stable hyperthyroidism: 13-signature model gave 85% to 90% sensitivity, 80% to 84% specificity.

Using RNA transcripts, the TCR beta CDR3 regions were amplified. The library came from an HTBI-primed first-round RT-PCR and a second-round multiplex PCR. From the multiplex PCR reads, TCRdb called clonotypes with MiXCR, one entry per CDR3 protein. The sample consists of a few hundred thousand distinct CDR3 sequences, about 40% of them appearing once. Participants with hyperthyroidism, aged 18 to 65, were newly diagnosed with under 2 months' duration. None of the included patients had other autoimmune diseases, uncontrolled infections, pregnancy or lactation, as these led to exclusion. The CDR3 loop spans 15 amino acids. V was cut by 1 base and J by 7 bases, with 14 bases left in between. This clonotype was recorded at least ten times. Its cognate antigen is unknown.

Input material: peripheral blood or thyroid tissue (not recorded which). The receptor was derived from an adult man with Graves' hyperthyroidism. This chain uses TRBV12-3 or TRBV12-4 with TRBJ1-5; D remains unclear. CDR3 DNA: TGTGCCAGCAGTTTAGAACACCGACTTAGACAGCCCCAGCATTTT. Its translation is CASSLEHRLRQPQHF.